This note documents a single TCR beta chain sequence. The data were obtained in a study of T cell changes during pregnancy in multiple sclerosis. The table came from immunoSEQ multiplex PCR; TCRdb's copy has only in-frame clones and leaves some out. The table lists approximately 34,000 clones, about 91% of them singletons. The TCR comes from a female donor with multiple sclerosis, enrolled in a pregnancy study. The sample in question was CD4+ T cells from peripheral blood mononuclear cells, obtained after pregnancy.

CDR3 sequence (DNA): TGTGCCAGCAGTCATCCTCTCGGGCGGGAGGGGGAGACCCAGTACTTC. Translating gives CASSHPLGREGETQYF. The J gene is TRBJ2-5, the V gene TRBV7-6; the match to TRBD2 covers 9 bases. Trimming removed 6 bases from V and 5 bases from J; junction bases left unmatched: 13. CDR3 length: 16 residues. In germline, CDR1 is SGHVS, CDR2 FNYEAQ.